The subject of this entry is one T cell receptor beta chain. This sample was included in a study of blood T cell repertoires in COVID-19. For the study at large: The samples span acute and convalescent COVID-19 from the United States, Italy and Spain. Sample material is recorded as cDNA or gDNA derived from T cells, B-cell-depleted T cells, or PBMCs.

J was trimmed by 11 bases and V by 8 bases; bases with no gene match: 7. The CDR3 has 10 residues. Per germline, CDR1 SQVTM and CDR2 ANQGSEA. Original handling: Reference gene primers were amplified, and this amplification served to estimate nucleated cell counts. The protocol was immunoSEQ multiplex PCR, while the TCRdb copy is restricted to in-frame clones and leaves out a portion. V and J calls and clone size are given by that table; D and trimming were obtained from the DNA. The data contain about 170,000 clones, 84% of them seen just once; the ten biggest clones take up about 14%. Recruited during active infection, patients (from Seattle) were subsequently followed longitudinally.

V is TRBV29-1 and J is TRBJ1-1; TRBD1 agrees at 8 bases. The receptor was isolated from a woman between 65 and 79 years old with COVID-19, enrolled during active disease. Source material: peripheral blood. The CDR3 DNA reads TGCAGCCTAGGACAGGGAGACGCTTTCTTT. Amino acid sequence: CSLGQGDAFF.